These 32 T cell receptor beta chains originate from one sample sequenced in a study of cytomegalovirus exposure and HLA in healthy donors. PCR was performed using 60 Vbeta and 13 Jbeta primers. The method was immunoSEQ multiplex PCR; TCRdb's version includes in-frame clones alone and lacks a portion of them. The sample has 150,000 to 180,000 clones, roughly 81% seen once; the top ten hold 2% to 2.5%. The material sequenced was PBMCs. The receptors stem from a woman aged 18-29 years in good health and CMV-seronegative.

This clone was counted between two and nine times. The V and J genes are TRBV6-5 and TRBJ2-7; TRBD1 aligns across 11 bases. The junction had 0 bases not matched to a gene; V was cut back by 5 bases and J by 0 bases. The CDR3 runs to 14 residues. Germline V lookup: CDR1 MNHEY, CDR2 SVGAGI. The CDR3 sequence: CASSGTGGSYEQYF. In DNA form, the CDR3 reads TGTGCCAGCAGTGGGACAGGGGGCTCCTACGAGCAGTACTTC.

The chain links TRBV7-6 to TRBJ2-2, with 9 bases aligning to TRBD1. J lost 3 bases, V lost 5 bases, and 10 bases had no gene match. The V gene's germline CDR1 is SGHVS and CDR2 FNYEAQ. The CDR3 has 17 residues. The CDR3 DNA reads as TGTGCCAGCAGCACAGCCGGGGGGACAGGGTACACCGGGGAGCTGTTTTTT. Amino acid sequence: CASSTAGGTGYTGELFF.

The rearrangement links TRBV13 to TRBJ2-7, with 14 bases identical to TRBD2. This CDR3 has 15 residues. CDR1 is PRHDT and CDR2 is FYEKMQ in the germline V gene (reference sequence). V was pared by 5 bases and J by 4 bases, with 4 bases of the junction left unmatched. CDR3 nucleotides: TGTGCCAGCAGCAGCGGGACTAGCGGGGGATACGAGCAGTACTTC. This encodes CASSSGTSGGYEQYF.

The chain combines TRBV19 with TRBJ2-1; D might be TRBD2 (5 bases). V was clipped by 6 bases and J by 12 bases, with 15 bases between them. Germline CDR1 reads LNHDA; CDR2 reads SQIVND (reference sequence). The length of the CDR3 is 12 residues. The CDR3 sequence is CASSLEAGGQFF. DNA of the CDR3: TGTGCCAGTAGCCTGGAGGCGGGCGGGCAGTTCTTC.

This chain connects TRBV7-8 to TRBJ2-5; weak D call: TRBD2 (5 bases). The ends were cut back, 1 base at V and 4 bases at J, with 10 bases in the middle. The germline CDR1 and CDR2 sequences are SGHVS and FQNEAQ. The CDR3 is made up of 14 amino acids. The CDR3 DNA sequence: TGTGCCAGCAGCTTAGTTCCGGGGAGAGAGACCCAGTACTTC. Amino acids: CASSLVPGRETQYF.

This CDR3 is CASSLRSGGNEKLFF. The CDR3 nucleotides are TGTGCCAGCAGTTTAAGGTCAGGAGGTAATGAAAAACTGTTTTTT. The V and J genes are TRBV27 and TRBJ1-4; D is uncertain. The germline V gene has CDR1 MNHEY and CDR2 SMNVEV (reference sequence). V lost 2 bases, J lost 4 bases, and 11 bases lay in between. The CDR3 has 15 residues.

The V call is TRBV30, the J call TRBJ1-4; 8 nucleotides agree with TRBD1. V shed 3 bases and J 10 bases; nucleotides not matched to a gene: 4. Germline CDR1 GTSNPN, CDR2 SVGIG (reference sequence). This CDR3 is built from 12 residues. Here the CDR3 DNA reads TGTGCCTGGAGGACACAGGGGGGAAAACTGTTTTTT. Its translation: CAWRTQGGKLFF.

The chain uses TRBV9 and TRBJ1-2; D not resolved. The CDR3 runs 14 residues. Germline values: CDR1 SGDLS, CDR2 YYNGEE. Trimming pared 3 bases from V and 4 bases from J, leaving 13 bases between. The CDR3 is CASSALGESYGYTF. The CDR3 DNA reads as TGTGCCAGCAGCGCCCTCGGGGAGAGCTATGGCTACACCTTC. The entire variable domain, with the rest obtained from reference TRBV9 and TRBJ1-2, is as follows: DSGVTQTPKHLITATGQRVTLRCSPRSGDLSVYWYQQSLDQGLQFLIQYYNGEERAKGNILERFSAQQFPDLHSELNLSSLELGDSALYFCASSALGESYGYTFGSGTRLTVV.

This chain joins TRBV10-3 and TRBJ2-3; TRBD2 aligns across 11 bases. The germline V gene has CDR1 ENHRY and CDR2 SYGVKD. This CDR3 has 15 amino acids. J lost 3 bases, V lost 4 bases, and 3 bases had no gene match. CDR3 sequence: CAISGLAGRTDTQYF. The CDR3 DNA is TGTGCCATCAGTGGACTAGCGGGGAGGACAGATACGCAGTATTTT.

CDR3 DNA sequence: TGTGCCAGCTCACCTCTCAGCGCGGGCTATGGCTACACCTTC. Its translation: CASSPLSAGYGYTF. This sequence joins TRBV18 and TRBJ1-2, with no clear D. The CDR3 has 14 amino acids. Deletions cut 3 bases from V and 4 bases from J, with 12 bases between. The germline V gene has CDR1 KGHSH and CDR2 LQKENI. The whole variable domain, remainder taken from reference TRBV18 and TRBJ1-2, is NAGVMQNPRHLVRRRGQEARLRCSPMKGHSHVYWYRQLPEEGLKFMVYLQKENIIDESGMPKERFSAEFPKEGPSILRIQQVVRGDSAAYFCASSPLSAGYGYTFGSGTRLTVV.

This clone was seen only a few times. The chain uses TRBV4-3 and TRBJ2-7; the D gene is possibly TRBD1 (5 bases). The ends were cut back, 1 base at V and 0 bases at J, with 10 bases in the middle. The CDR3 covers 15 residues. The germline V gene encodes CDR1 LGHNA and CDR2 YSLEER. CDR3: CASSQGRTFSYEQYF. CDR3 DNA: TGCGCCAGCAGCCAAGGACGGACATTCTCCTACGAGCAGTACTTC.

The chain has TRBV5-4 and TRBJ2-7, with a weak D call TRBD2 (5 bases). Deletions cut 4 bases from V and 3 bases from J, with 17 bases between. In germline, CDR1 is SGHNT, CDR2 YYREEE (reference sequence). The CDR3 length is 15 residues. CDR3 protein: CASSLLQAGGYEQYF. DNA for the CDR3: TGTGCCAGCAGCCTCCTACAAGCTGGAGGCTACGAGCAGTACTTC.

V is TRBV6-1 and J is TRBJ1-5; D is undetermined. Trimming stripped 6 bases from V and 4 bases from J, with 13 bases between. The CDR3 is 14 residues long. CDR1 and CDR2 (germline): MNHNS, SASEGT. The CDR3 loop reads CASSMTYLNQPQHF. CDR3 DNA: TGTGCCAGCAGCATGACATACCTAAATCAGCCCCAGCATTTT.

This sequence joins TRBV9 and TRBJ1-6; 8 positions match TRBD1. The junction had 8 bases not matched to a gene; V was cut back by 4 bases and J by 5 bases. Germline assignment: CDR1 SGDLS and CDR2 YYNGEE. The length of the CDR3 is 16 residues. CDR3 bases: TGTGCCAGCAGCTCGTCCGGGACAGGTCATAATTCACCCCTCCACTTT. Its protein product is CASSSSGTGHNSPLHF.

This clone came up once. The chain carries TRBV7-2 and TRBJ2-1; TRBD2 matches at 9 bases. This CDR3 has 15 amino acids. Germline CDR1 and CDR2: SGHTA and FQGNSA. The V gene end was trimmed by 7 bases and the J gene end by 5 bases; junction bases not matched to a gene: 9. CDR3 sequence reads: CASNPSGGLNNEQFF. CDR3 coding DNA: TGTGCCAGCAACCCAAGCGGGGGGCTCAACAATGAGCAGTTCTTC.

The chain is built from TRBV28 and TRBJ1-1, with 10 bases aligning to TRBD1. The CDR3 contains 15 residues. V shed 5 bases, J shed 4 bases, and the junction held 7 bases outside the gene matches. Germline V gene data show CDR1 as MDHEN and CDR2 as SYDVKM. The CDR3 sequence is CASSTFDRGLTEAFF. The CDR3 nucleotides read TGTGCCAGCAGTACGTTTGACAGGGGGCTCACTGAAGCTTTCTTT. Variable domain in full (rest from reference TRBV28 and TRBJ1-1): DVKVTQSSRYLVKRTGEKVFLECVQDMDHENMFWYRQDPGLGLRLIYFSYDVKMKEKGDIPEGYSVSREKKERFSLILESASTNQTSMYLCASSTFDRGLTEAFFGQGTRLTVV.

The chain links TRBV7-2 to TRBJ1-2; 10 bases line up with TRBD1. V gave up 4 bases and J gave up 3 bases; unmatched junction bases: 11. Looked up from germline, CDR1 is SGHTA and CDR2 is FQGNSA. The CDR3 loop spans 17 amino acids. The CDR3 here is CASSYTWDRGRYYGYTF. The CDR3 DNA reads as TGTGCCAGCAGCTATACCTGGGACAGGGGAAGGTACTATGGCTACACCTTC.

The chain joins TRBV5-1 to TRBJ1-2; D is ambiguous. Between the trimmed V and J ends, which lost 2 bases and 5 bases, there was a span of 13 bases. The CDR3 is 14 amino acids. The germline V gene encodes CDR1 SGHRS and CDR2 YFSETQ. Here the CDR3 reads CASSFKEGWYGYTF. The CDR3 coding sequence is TGCGCCAGCAGCTTCAAAGAGGGTTGGTATGGCTACACCTTC.

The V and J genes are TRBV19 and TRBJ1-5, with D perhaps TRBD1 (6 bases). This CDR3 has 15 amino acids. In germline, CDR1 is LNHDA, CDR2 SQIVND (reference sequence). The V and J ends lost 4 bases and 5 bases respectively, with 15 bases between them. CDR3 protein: CASSTTDRYDQPQHF. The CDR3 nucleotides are TGTGCCAGTAGTACCACCGACAGGTATGATCAGCCCCAGCATTTT.

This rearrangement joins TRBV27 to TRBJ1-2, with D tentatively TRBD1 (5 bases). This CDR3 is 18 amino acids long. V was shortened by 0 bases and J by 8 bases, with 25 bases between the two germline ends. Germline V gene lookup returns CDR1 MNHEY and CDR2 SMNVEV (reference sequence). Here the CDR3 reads CASSLSSTNQGAVGGYTF. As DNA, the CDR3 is TGTGCCAGCAGTTTATCGTCGACAAATCAGGGCGCGGTCGGGGGCTACACCTTC.

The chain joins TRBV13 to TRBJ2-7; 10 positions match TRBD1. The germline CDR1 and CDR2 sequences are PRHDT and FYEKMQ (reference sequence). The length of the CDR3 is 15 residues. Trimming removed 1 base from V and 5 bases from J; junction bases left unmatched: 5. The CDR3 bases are TGTGCCAGCAGCTTAGACGGGACAGGGGCTCACGAGCAGTACTTC. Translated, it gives CASSLDGTGAHEQYF.

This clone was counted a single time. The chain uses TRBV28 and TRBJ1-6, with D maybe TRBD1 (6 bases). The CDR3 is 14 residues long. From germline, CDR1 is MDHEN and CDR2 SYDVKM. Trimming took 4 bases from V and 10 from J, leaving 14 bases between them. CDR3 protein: CASSSPGEGSPLHF. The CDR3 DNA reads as TGTGCCAGCAGTTCCCCAGGGGAGGGATCACCCCTCCACTTT.

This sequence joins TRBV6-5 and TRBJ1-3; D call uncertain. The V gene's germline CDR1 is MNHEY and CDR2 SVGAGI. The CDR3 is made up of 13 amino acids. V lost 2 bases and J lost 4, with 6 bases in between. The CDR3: CASSYAGGNTIYF. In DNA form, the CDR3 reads TGTGCCAGCAGTTACGCAGGAGGAAACACCATATATTTT.

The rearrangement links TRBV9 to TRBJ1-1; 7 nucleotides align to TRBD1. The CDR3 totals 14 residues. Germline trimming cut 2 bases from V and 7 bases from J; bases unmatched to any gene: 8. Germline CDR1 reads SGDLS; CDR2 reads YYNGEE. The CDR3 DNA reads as TGTGCCAGCAGCGTTGAGACAGGGAACGGTGAAGCTTTCTTT. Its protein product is CASSVETGNGEAFF.

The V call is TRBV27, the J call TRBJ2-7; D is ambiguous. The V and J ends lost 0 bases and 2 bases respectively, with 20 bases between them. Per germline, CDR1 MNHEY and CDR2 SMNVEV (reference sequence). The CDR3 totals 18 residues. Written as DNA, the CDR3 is TGTGCCAGCAGTTTATCGGTACAGAAACTTAGACCCACCTACGAGCAGTACTTC. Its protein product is CASSLSVQKLRPTYEQYF.

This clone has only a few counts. CDR3 residues: CASSPGTGFKNIQYF. For the CDR3, the DNA is TGTGCCAGCAGCCCAGGGACAGGGTTTAAAAACATTCAGTACTTC. The chain uses TRBV7-2 and TRBJ2-4; 9 nucleotides agree with TRBD1. Losses at the gene ends were 5 bases for V and 4 bases for J; bases not matched to a gene: 6. The CDR3 totals 15 residues. CDR1 is SGHTA and CDR2 is FQGNSA in the germline V gene. The full variable domain, in which reference TRBV7-2 and TRBJ2-4 provide the parts outside the CDR3, is GAGVSQSPSNKVTEKGKDVELRCDPISGHTALYWYRQSLGQGLEFLIYFQGNSAPDKSGLPSDRFSAERTGGSVSTLTIQRTQQEDSAVYLCASSPGTGFKNIQYFGAGTRLSVL.

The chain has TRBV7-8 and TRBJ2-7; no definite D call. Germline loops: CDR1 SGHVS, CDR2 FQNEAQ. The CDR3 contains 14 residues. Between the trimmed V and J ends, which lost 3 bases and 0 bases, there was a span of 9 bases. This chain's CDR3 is CASSLGPSSYEQYF. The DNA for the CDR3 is TGTGCCAGCAGCTTGGGCCCGAGCTCCTACGAGCAGTACTTC.

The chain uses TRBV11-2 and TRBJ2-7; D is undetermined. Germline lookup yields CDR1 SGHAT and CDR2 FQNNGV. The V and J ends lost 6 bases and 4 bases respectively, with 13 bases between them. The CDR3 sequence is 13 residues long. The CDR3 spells CASSDMTKYEQYF. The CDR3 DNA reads TGTGCCAGCAGTGACATGACCAAGTACGAGCAGTACTTC.

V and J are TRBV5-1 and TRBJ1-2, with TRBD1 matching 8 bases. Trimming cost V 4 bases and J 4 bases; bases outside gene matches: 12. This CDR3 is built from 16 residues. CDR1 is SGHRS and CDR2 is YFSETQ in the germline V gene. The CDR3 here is CASSRDRPMPVYGYTF. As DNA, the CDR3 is TGCGCCAGCAGCCGGGACAGGCCGATGCCTGTCTATGGCTACACCTTC.

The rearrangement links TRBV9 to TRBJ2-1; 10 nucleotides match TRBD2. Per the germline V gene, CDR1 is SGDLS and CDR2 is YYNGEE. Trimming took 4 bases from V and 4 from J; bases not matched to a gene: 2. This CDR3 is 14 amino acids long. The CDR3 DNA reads TGTGCCAGCAGCTGGACTAGCGGTTACAATGAGCAGTTCTTC. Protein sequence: CASSWTSGYNEQFF.

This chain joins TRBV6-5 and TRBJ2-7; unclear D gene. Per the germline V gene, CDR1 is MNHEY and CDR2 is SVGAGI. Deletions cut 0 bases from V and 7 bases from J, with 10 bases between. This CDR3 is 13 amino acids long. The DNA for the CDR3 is TGTGCCAGCAGTTACTCCCCCTACGTTGAGCAGTACTTC. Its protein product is CASSYSPYVEQYF.

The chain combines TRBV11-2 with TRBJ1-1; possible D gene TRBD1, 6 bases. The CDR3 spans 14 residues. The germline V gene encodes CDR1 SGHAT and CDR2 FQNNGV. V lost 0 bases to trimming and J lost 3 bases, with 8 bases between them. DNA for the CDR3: TGTGCCAGCAGCTTAGAACAGGGCCACACTGAAGCTTTCTTT. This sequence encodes CASSLEQGHTEAFF.